This T cell receptor (beta chain) came from a study of blood T cells in healthy people across ages. Findings of the study overall: A roughly linear fall in TCR beta diversity per million T cells was seen with increasing age.

CDR1 is SGHTA, CDR2 FQGNSA, per germline. The CDR3 is 14 residues long. With 6 bases removed from V and 0 bases from J, the gap between germline ends came to 10 bases. Sample-barcoded 5' priming and a J-beta primer mix drove a second PCR of roughly 7 to 11 cycles. A 12-random-nucleotide template-switch adaptor tagged each cDNA molecule. TCRdb recomputed calls from the 5' RACE reads with MiXCR, one row per CDR3 protein. Among about 970,000 distinct CDR3 sequences, 51% were seen once, and the ten largest hold 20% to 25%. A remark on this clonotype: Its antigen is unknown.

This receptor was obtained from a woman aged 60 to 75 in good health. This chain links TRBV7-2 with TRBJ2-3; D is unclear. The sequencing sample was made of blood. CDR3 protein: CASRKDLSTDTQYF. The CDR3 nucleotides read TGTGCCAGCAGGAAAGACCTAAGCACAGATACGCAGTATTTT.